This TCR beta chain is from a study of T cell repertoires in cytomegalovirus infection. For the study at large: It can be stated that public TCR beta signatures indicated CMV infection as well as a matching HLA type.

The V segment lost 6 bases and the J segment 5 bases; nucleotides outside the gene matches: 12. The V gene's germline CDR1 is LGHDT and CDR2 YNNKEL (reference sequence). The CDR3 loop spans 16 amino acids. Study outcomes and limitations: CMV carriers with the relevant HLA were identified by cumulative public TCR beta family frequency. Across the ex vivo response, the dominant clonotypes were HLA-C-restricted CMV-specific TCR beta clonotypes.

TCRdb reprocessed the reads with MiXCR, giving one entry per CDR3 protein. Altogether about 230,000 distinct CDR3 sequences are present, under 8.5% being singletons, with the ten largest covering around 6.5%. A word on this clonotype: Its antigen is unidentified. Being one base from a much bigger clone, this may be a read error.

The chain recombines TRBV3-1 with TRBJ1-4; 7 bases line up with TRBD1. The TCR was taken from a human donor in good health (CMV status not recorded). Some clones in this sample may be carry-over from other donors' samples. The specimen was PBMCs. CDR3 nucleotide sequence: TGTGCCAGCAGATTACCGGGACAGACCCAAAATGAAAAACTGTTTTTT. As protein: CASRLPGQTQNEKLFF.